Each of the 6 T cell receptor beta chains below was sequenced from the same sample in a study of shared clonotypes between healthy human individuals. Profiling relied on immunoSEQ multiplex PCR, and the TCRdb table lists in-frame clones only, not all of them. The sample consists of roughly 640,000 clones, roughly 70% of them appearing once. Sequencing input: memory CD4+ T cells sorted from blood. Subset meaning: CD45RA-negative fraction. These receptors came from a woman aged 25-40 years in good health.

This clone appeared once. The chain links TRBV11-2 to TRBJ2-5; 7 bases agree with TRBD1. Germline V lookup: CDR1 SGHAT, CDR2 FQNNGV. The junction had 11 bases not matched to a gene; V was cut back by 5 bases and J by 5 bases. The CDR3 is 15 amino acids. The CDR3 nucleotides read TGTGCCAGCAGCCACGACAGGGTCCGACTCGAGACCCAGTACTTC. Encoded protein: CASSHDRVRLETQYF.

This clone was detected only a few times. CDR3 protein: CASSEQTRGLQFF. The CDR3 DNA follows: TGTGCCAGCAGCGAACAAACAAGAGGGTTGCAGTTCTTC. V gene TRBV6-4 combines with J gene TRBJ2-1; possible D gene TRBD2, 5 bases. Between the trimmed V and J ends, which lost 6 bases and 12 bases, there was a span of 18 bases. This CDR3 contains 13 residues. From germline, CDR1 is MRHNA and CDR2 SNTAGT.

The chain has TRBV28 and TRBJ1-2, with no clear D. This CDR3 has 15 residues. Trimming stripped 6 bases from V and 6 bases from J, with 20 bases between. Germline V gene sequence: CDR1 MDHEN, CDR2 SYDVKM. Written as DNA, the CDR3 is TGTGCCAGCAGACGGATCTACCCTCCTGGGGATGGCTACACCTTC. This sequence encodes CASRRIYPPGDGYTF.

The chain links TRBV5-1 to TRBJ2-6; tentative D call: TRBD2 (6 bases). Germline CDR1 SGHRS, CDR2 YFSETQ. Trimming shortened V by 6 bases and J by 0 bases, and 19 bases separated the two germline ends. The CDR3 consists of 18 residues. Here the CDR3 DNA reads TGCGCCAGCACACCCTTTCCGGGGGTGGCCTCTGGGGCCAACGTCCTGACTTTC. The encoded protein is CASTPFPGVASGANVLTF.

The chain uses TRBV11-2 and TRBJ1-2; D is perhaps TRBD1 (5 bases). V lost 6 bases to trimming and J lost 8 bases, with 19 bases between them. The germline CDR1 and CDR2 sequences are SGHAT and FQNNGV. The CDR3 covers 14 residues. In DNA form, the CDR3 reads TGTGCCAGCAGTTCTACGGGAGGGGTCGCGGGCTACACCTTC. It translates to CASSSTGGVAGYTF.

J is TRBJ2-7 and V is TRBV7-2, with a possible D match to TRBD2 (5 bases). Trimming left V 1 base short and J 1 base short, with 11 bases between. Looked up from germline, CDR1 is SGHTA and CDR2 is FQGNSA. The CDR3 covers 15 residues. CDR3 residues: CASSLETGVSYEQYF. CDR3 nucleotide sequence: TGTGCCAGCAGCTTAGAAACCGGGGTTTCCTACGAGCAGTACTTC.